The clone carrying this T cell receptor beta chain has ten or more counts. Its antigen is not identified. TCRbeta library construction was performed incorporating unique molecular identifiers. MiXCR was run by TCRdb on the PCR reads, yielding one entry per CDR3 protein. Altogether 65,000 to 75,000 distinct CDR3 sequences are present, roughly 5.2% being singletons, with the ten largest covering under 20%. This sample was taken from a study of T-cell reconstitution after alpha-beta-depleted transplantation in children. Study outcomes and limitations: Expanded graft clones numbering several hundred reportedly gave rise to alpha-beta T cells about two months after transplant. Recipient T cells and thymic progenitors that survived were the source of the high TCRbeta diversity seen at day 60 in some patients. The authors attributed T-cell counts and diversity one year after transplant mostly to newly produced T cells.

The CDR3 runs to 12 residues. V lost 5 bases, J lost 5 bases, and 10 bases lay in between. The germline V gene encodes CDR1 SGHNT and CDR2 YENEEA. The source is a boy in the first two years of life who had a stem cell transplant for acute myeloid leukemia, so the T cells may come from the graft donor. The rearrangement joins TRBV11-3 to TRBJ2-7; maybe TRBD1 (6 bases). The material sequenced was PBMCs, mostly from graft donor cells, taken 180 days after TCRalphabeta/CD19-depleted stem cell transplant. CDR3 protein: CASSTHRDEQYV. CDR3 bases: TGTGCCAGCAGCACACACAGGGACGAGCAGTACGTC.